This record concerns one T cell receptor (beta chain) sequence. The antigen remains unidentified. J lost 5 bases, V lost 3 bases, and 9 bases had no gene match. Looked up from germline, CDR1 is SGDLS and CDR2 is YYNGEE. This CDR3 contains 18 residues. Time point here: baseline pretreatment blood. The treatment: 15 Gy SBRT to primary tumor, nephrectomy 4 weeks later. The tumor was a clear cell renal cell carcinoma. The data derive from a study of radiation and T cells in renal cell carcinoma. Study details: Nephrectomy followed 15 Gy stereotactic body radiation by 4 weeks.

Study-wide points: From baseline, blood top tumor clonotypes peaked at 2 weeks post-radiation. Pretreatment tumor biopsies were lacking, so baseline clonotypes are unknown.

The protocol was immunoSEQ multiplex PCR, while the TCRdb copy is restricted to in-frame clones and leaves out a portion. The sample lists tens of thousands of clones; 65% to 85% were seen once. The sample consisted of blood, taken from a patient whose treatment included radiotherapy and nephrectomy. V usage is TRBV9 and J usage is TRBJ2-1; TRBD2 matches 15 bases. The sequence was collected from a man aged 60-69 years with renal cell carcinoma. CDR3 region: CASSGSTGTSGGNNEQFF. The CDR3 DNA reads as TGTGCCAGCAGCGGTTCCACCGGGACTAGCGGGGGGAACAATGAGCAGTTCTTC.